This TCR beta chain is drawn from a study of T cell responses to AZD1222 COVID-19 vaccine. Profiling relied on immunoSEQ multiplex PCR, and the TCRdb table lists in-frame clones only, not all of them. The sample lists some 120,000 clones, about 86% occurring once. This material consisted of peripheral blood, taken on day 0 of AZD1222 vaccination. This clonotype originated in an adult in good health.

The CDR3 coding sequence is TGCGCCAGCAGCCTTGGGAACCCAGAGACCCAGTACTTC. It specifies CASSLGNPETQYF. This chain connects TRBV4-1 to TRBJ2-5; D not certain. Trimming left V 4 bases short and J 4 bases short, with 10 bases between. Germline V lookup: CDR1 MGHRA, CDR2 YSYEKL. The CDR3 consists of 13 residues.